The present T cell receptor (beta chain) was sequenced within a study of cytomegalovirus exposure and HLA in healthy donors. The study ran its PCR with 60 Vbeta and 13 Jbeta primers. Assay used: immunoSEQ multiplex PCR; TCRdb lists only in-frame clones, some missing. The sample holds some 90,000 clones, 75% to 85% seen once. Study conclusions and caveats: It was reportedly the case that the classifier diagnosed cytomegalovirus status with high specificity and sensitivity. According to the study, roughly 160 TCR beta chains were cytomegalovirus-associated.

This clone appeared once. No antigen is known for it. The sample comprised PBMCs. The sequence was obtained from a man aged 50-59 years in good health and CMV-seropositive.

CDR3 nucleotides: TGCAGCCTCGGCGGGAGGGCCGTAGGCGGTGAGCAGTTCTTC. Translated, it gives CSLGGRAVGGEQFF. This chain links TRBV29-1 with TRBJ2-1; 9 bases are a match to TRBD2. CDR3 length: 14 residues. Germline V lookup: CDR1 SQVTM, CDR2 ANQGSEA. The junction had 14 bases not matched to a gene; V was cut back by 8 bases and J by 9 bases.